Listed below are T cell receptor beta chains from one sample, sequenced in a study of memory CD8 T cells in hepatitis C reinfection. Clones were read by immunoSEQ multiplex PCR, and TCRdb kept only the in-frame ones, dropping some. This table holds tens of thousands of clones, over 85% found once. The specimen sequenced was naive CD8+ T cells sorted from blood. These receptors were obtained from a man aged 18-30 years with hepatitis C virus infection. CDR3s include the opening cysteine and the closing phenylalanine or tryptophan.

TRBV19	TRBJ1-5	CASRGTDYSNQPQHF
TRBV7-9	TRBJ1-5	CASSPGVQPQHF
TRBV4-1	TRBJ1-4	CASSRGTGVTEKLFF
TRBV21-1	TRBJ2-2	CASSRQGRGLDFTGELFF
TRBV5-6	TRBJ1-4	CASSLDRGDEKLFF
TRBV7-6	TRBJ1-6	CASSSGFNSPLHF
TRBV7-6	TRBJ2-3	CASSLGSGSTDTQYF
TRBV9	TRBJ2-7	CASSFRGEGAYEQYF
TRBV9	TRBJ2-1	CASSGGQGDLYEQFF
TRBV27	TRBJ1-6	CASSAPGTGYSPLHF
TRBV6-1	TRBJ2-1	CASSVSQGAGEQFF
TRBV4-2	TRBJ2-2	CASSQVFVRRENTGELFF
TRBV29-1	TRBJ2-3	CSSLAGGNTDTQYF
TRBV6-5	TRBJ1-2	CASRQGVIGYTF
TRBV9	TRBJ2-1	CASSEGPSNEQFF
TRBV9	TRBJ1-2	CASSVAAGGNGYTF
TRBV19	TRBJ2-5	CACGYQETQYF
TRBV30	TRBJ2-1	CAWRTSGGANEQFF
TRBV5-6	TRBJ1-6	CASSPSGNSPLHF
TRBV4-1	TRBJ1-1	CASSRTGNTEAFF
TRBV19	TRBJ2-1	CASSMTSWDNEQFF
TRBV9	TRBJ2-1	CASSPHLAGGAYNEQFF
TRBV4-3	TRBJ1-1	CASSQAGGGAGEAFF
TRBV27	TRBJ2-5	CASSSAGTGEETQYF
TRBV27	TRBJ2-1	CASSLNEGDSAYNEQFF
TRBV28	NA	CASSPWTGLNEQYF
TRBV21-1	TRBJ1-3	CASNKRRGLRSGNTIYF
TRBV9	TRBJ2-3	CASSAPRGGLTDTQYF
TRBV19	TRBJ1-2	CASSMTGSDYGYTF
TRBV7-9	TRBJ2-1	CASSPGLAGVSYNEQFF
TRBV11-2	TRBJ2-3	CASTPSGDDTRYF
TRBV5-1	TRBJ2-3	CASSLGLAGFTDTQYF
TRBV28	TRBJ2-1	CASSLPRRGQNEQFF
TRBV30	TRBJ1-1	CAWSVGVGRTEAFF
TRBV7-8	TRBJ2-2	CASSLAPLANTGELFF
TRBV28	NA	CASSSPGTSQYEQYF
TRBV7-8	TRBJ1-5	CASSKNRGPQHF
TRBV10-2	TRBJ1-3	CASSSGGYSGNTIYF
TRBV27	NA	CASSPGLAGMTYEQYF
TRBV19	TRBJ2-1	CASSMSSGGPLDEQFF
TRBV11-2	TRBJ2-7	CASSLSGGGLTYEQYF
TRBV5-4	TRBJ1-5	CASSQDTGRDQPQHF
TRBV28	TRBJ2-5	CASSLLGPGTAQETQYF
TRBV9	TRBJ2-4	CASSVAGQAKNIQYF
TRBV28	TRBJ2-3	CASSLNPGLAGGQVDTQYF
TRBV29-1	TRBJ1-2	CSVRTGNYGYTF
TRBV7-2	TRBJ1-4	CASSEDRGNEKLFF
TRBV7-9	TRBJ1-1	CASSLAVTEAFF
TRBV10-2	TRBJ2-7	CASTTGTYEQYF
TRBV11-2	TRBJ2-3	CASRDSRITDTQYF
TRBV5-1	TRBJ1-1	CASSLLMNTEAFF